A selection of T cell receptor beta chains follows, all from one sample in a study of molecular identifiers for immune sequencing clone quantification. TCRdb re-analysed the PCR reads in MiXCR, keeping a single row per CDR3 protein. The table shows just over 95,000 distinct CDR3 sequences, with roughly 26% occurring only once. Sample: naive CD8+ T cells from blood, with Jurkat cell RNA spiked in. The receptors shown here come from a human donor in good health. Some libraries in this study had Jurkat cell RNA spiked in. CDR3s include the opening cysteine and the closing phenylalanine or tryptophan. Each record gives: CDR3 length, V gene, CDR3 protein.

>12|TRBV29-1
CSVVGGNYGYTF
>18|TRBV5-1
CASSSTPSLSRGNQPQHF
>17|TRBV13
CASSLTTEGTKTDTQYF
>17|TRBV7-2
CASSFPLAGGGQETQYF
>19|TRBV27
CASSLYATGGLAGLNGYTF
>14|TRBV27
CASSLGRDSYEQYF
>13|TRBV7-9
CASSQGRGPEAFF
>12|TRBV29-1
CSAKAGTGELFF
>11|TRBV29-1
CSVAGGDTQYF
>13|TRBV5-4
CASSLANSYEQYF
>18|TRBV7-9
CASSLEQEVVYPVGGLTF
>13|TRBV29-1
CSVGDSPNYGYTF
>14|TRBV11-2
CASSPGQGATEAFF
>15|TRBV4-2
CASSQESGHGYEQYF
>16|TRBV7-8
CASSLTRTGVNEKLFF
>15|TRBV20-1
CSARAAAGGTGELFF
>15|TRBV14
CASSQGTSGGGTQYF
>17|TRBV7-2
CASSLSWRTGDTDTQYF
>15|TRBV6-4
CASRRDRDDTDTQYF
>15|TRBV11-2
CASSSPSGGAHAQYF